These 13 T cell receptor beta chains were sequenced from one sample in a study of T cell changes during pregnancy in multiple sclerosis. Measured with immunoSEQ multiplex PCR; TCRdb has only the in-frame clones, and not every one. The sample yields tens of thousands of clones, approximately 93% seen once. Specimen: CD4+ T cells from peripheral blood mononuclear cells, collected in the first trimester of pregnancy. All receptors derive from a female donor with multiple sclerosis, enrolled in a pregnancy study.

CDR3 DNA: TGTGCCAGCAGCCTGGGACTAGCGGGGCAGGGCGAGCAGTACTTC. Translation gives CASSLGLAGQGEQYF. The chain links TRBV7-2 to TRBJ2-7; 13 bases fit TRBD2. The trim removed 5 bases at V and 6 bases at J, leaving 7 bases unmatched. Per the germline V gene, CDR1 is SGHTA and CDR2 is FQGNSA. This CDR3 is built from 15 residues.

V gene TRBV10-1 combines with J gene TRBJ1-1; D remains unclear. The germline V and J ends were trimmed by 2 bases and 5 bases, with 12 bases remaining between them. Looked up from germline, CDR1 is WNHNN and CDR2 is SYGVQD (reference sequence). There are 14 residues in the CDR3. CDR3: CASSENPGGTEAFF. The CDR3, as DNA: TGCGCCAGCAGTGAGAACCCGGGCGGGACTGAAGCTTTCTTT.

This clone has a handful of counts. The V call is TRBV6-1, the J call TRBJ1-1; 7 positions agree with TRBD1. The CDR3 covers 13 residues. Germline V gives CDR1 MNHNS, CDR2 SASEGT. Losses at the gene ends were 6 bases for V and 7 bases for J; bases not matched to a gene: 8. In nucleotides, the CDR3 is TGTGCCAGCAGGACTGACAGGGCTAGTGAAGCTTTCTTT. Its protein product is CASRTDRASEAFF.

This sequence joins TRBV5-8 and TRBJ2-5; D is unresolved. V was shortened by 3 bases and J by 2 bases, with 2 bases between the two germline ends. The germline gives CDR1 SGHTS, CDR2 YDEGEE. The CDR3 length is 11 residues. The CDR3 sequence: CASSSQETQYF. DNA for the CDR3: TGTGCCAGCAGCTCGCAAGAGACCCAGTACTTC.

The rearrangement uses TRBV4-2 and TRBJ2-3; 9 bases fit TRBD2. J was trimmed by 6 bases and V by 3 bases; bases with no gene match: 13. The CDR3 totals 17 residues. CDR1 is LGHNA, CDR2 YNFKEQ, per germline. CDR3 protein: CASSHPPSGARGDTQYF. In DNA form, the CDR3 reads TGTGCCAGCAGCCACCCACCTAGCGGGGCCCGAGGGGATACGCAGTATTTT.

The chain uses TRBV6-4 and TRBJ2-3; TRBD1 agrees at 7 bases. Germline values: CDR1 MRHNA, CDR2 SNTAGT. This CDR3 is 14 amino acids long. Trimming removed 2 bases from V and 4 bases from J; junction bases left unmatched: 3. In DNA form, the CDR3 reads TGTGCCAGCAGTGACAGGGGGCCTTCAGATACGCAGTATTTT. It yields the protein CASSDRGPSDTQYF.

V usage is TRBV6-1 and J usage is TRBJ1-1, with a possible D match to TRBD1 (6 bases). Trimming took off 11 bases at V and 3 bases at J, with 22 bases between the two ends. The CDR3 loop spans 15 amino acids. CDR1 and CDR2 from the germline V gene are MNHNS and SASEGT. The CDR3 DNA follows: TGTGCCGGAGGACGTCAAGGACAGACCTACACTGAAGCTTTCTTT. It codes for CAGGRQGQTYTEAFF.

V usage is TRBV6-5 and J usage is TRBJ1-2; D gene ambiguous. Per germline, CDR1 MNHEY and CDR2 SVGAGI. The V and J ends lost 0 bases and 8 bases respectively, with 7 bases between them. This CDR3 contains 12 residues. In nucleotides, the CDR3 is TGTGCCAGCAGTTACTCGAAGCGGGGCTACACCTTC. Translation: CASSYSKRGYTF.

In DNA form, the CDR3 reads TGTGCCAGCATCGGGGAAGTCGAGCAGTACTTC. Translating gives CASIGEVEQYF. The genes are TRBV5-5 and TRBJ2-7; weak D call: TRBD2 (5 bases). Germline values: CDR1 SGHKS, CDR2 YYEKEE (reference sequence). V was cut by 6 bases and J by 6 bases, with 10 bases left in between. The CDR3 length is 11 residues.

The rearrangement joins TRBV7-6 to TRBJ2-7; D is perhaps TRBD1 (5 bases). V lost 0 bases and J 2 bases, leaving 8 bases between the germline ends. Looked up from germline, CDR1 is SGHVS and CDR2 is FNYEAQ. The CDR3 runs 14 residues. The CDR3 coding sequence is TGTGCCAGCAGCTTAGCCCAGGGCCCCTACGAGCAGTACTTC. It encodes CASSLAQGPYEQYF.

This rearrangement joins TRBV15 to TRBJ1-5; 8 positions match TRBD1. CDR1 is LNHNV and CDR2 is YYDKDF in the germline V gene (reference sequence). The V gene end was trimmed by 1 base and the J gene end by 6 bases; junction bases not matched to a gene: 8. The CDR3 is 16 amino acids. CDR3 in DNA: TGTGCCACCAGCAGAGCCTCAGGACAGGGAGGTCAGCCCCAGCATTTT. Translation gives CATSRASGQGGQPQHF.

J is TRBJ1-1 and V is TRBV5-4; the D gene is possibly TRBD1 (6 bases). The CDR3 covers 14 residues. Trimming shortened V by 4 bases and J by 5 bases, and 15 bases separated the two germline ends. Germline CDR1 is SGHNT and CDR2 is YYREEE (reference sequence). CDR3 loop: CASSARGPRTEAFF. The CDR3 DNA sequence: TGTGCCAGCAGCGCCAGGGGTCCGAGGACTGAAGCTTTCTTT.

The J gene is TRBJ2-2, the V gene TRBV27, with D unresolved. V lost 5 bases and J lost 5, with 6 bases in between. The CDR3 contains 12 residues. Germline V CDR1 and CDR2: MNHEY, SMNVEV (reference sequence). This CDR3 reads CASSPITGELFF. DNA for the CDR3: TGTGCCAGCAGTCCAATTACCGGGGAGCTGTTTTTT.